This T cell receptor (beta chain) was retrieved from a study of CD8 T cells in ankylosing spondylitis. This clonotype was picked up a small number of times. Its antigen is undetermined. This CDR3 has 13 amino acids. Trimming stripped 6 bases from V and 2 bases from J, with 11 bases between. From germline, CDR1 is KGHSH and CDR2 LQKENI. Study-level results: Earlier literature documents some of the motif variants in reactive arthritis synovial fluid and blood. Blood from ankylosing spondylitis patients appeared to carry a characteristic eight-variant TCR beta motif. The clones that were linked to disease were reported to be significantly enriched in matched synovial fluid samples from ankylosing spondylitis patients.

Construction of TCR beta libraries was performed using quantitative 5'-RACE with molecular barcodes. TCRdb passed the 5' RACE reads through MiXCR, listing each CDR3 protein once. The sample includes about 240,000 distinct CDR3 sequences, around 9.1% of them seen just once. The sample comprised blood, either unsorted or a sorted T cell fraction (not recorded which). V gene TRBV18 combines with J gene TRBJ2-7; no firm D call. The TCR originated in a male donor with ankylosing spondylitis or in good health (not recorded which). The CDR3 DNA reads as TGTGCCAGCTCTCCCCAGACAACCTACGAGCAGTACTTC. This translates into CASSPQTTYEQYF.